The next 22 T cell receptor beta chains were all read from a single sample in a study of blood T cell repertoires in COVID-19. This table comes from immunoSEQ multiplex PCR, and its TCRdb copy is limited to in-frame clones, with some not included. The sample lists tens of thousands of clones; about 90% were seen once. The source material was peripheral blood. The source of these receptors is a human donor in a cohort sampled during active COVID-19.

This chain connects TRBV7-9 to TRBJ2-2; possibly TRBD1 for D (5 bases). Per germline, CDR1 SEHNR and CDR2 FQNEAQ (reference sequence). The V end was cut by 2 bases, the J end by 6 bases, with 10 bases between. The CDR3 has 14 residues. CDR3 DNA: TGTGCCAGCAGCTTATCAGGGAATGCCGGGGAGCTGTTTTTT. Encoded protein: CASSLSGNAGELFF.

The chain is built from TRBV20-1 and TRBJ1-3; TRBD1 matches at 8 bases. The CDR3 runs 15 residues. With V trimmed by 3 bases and J by 2 bases, 6 bases remained unmatched. Germline V gene data show CDR1 as DFQATT and CDR2 as SNEGSKA (reference sequence). CDR3 DNA sequence: TGCAGTGCTAGTAGGGACAGGCAGGCTGGAAACACCATATATTTT. Its protein product is CSASRDRQAGNTIYF.

This rearrangement joins TRBV6-5 to TRBJ1-1; D perhaps matches TRBD1 (6 bases). Trimming stripped 6 bases from V and 2 bases from J, with 10 bases between. CDR3 length: 13 residues. Looked up from germline, CDR1 is MNHEY and CDR2 is SVGAGI. The CDR3 here is CASSLQGNTEAFF. CDR3 DNA: TGTGCCAGCAGCTTACAGGGAAACACTGAAGCTTTCTTT.

The chain joins TRBV30 to TRBJ2-2; TRBD1 is a possible D gene (6 bases). V lost 3 bases to trimming and J lost 1 base, with 9 bases between them. Germline-derived CDR1 and CDR2 are GTSNPN and SVGIG (reference sequence). The CDR3 spans 14 residues. This CDR3 reads CAWRGGRNTGELFF. The CDR3 region has the DNA TGTGCCTGGAGAGGGGGACGGAACACCGGGGAGCTGTTTTTT.

The CDR3 region is CASTTRESSPLHF. Written as DNA, the CDR3 is TGTGCCAGCACCACGAGGGAGAGTTCACCCCTCCACTTT. The chain carries TRBV27 and TRBJ1-6; no definite D call. The CDR3 has 13 amino acids. Trimming shortened V by 7 bases and J by 9 bases, and 13 bases separated the two germline ends. CDR1 is MNHEY and CDR2 is SMNVEV in the germline V gene (reference sequence).

V is TRBV9 and J is TRBJ1-2; 12 bases line up with TRBD1. CDR3 length: 14 residues. Germline trimming cut 6 bases from V and 6 bases from J; bases unmatched to any gene: 6. Germline-derived CDR1 and CDR2 are SGDLS and YYNGEE. The CDR3 region is CASTPGQGANGYTF. CDR3 DNA: TGTGCCAGCACTCCGGGACAGGGGGCGAATGGCTACACCTTC.

This chain connects TRBV6-1 to TRBJ1-5; D possibly corresponds to TRBD1 (5 bases). The germline CDR1 and CDR2 sequences are MNHNS and SASEGT. V was pared by 2 bases and J by 5 bases, with 13 bases between. The CDR3 runs 15 residues. As DNA, the CDR3 is TGTGCCAGCAGTGAATTCGGGACTTGGGATCAGCCCCAGCATTTT. It specifies CASSEFGTWDQPQHF.

This clone was detected only once. This chain links TRBV30 with TRBJ1-4, with TRBD1 matching 8 bases. CDR1 and CDR2 (germline): GTSNPN, SVGIG (reference sequence). The CDR3 spans 14 residues. The V and J ends lost 2 bases and 6 bases, in that order; junction bases with no gene match: 5. The CDR3 sequence is CAWSRTGSDEKLFF. CDR3 DNA sequence: TGTGCCTGGAGTAGGACAGGGTCGGATGAAAAACTGTTTTTT.

The chain joins TRBV3-1 (or the pseudogene TRBV3-2) to TRBJ1-2; TRBD1 is a possible D gene (5 bases). Germline V gene lookup returns CDR1 LGHDT and CDR2 YNNKEL (reference sequence). The V end lost 4 bases, the J end lost 6 bases, and 12 bases lay between the germline ends. The CDR3 runs to 13 residues. DNA of the CDR3: TGTGCCAGCAGCCCAGGGAGGCAGCATGGCTACACCTTC. Its translation: CASSPGRQHGYTF.

This clone was detected only once. The rearrangement uses TRBV3-1 (or the pseudogene TRBV3-2) and TRBJ1-4; D remains ambiguous. The CDR3 covers 15 residues. Germline CDR1 and CDR2: LGHDT and YNNKEL (reference sequence). Trimming left V 1 base short and J 7 bases short, with 13 bases between. The CDR3 bases are TGTGCCAGCAGCCAAGCCACAGTAGCGGGTGAAAAACTGTTTTTT. Residues: CASSQATVAGEKLFF.

The chain joins TRBV2 to TRBJ1-2, with D perhaps TRBD1 (6 bases). Germline CDR1 is SNHLY and CDR2 is FYNNEI. Trimming took off 3 bases at V and 6 bases at J, with 14 bases between the two ends. The CDR3 is 14 amino acids. In DNA, the CDR3 is TGTGCCAGCAGTGACCCAGGGGCTTCCGATGGCTACACCTTC. Protein sequence: CASSDPGASDGYTF.

This sequence joins TRBV2 and TRBJ1-2, with D perhaps matching TRBD1 (6 bases). Germline V gene data show CDR1 as SNHLY and CDR2 as FYNNEI. CDR3 size: 13 residues. V lost 6 bases, J lost 6 bases, and 14 bases lay in between. CDR3 sequence: CASRKQGVDGYTF. CDR3 coding DNA: TGTGCCAGCAGGAAACAGGGTGTCGATGGCTACACCTTC.

This clone was recorded a few times. The V gene is TRBV28, the J gene TRBJ2-1; a possible D gene is TRBD1 (6 bases). V shed 8 bases and J shed 8 bases, with 19 bases lying between them. Germline CDR1 is MDHEN and CDR2 is SYDVKM. The CDR3 covers 14 residues. The chain's CDR3 is CASEGVSSPDEQFF. For the CDR3, the DNA is TGTGCCAGCGAGGGGGTGTCGAGTCCAGATGAGCAGTTCTTC.

The chain couples TRBV7-4 to TRBJ1-5; unclear D gene. With 6 bases removed from V and 3 bases from J, the gap between germline ends came to 15 bases. The CDR3 has 15 amino acids. Germline V gives CDR1 SGHVT, CDR2 SQSDAQ. The CDR3 nucleotides read TGTGCCAGCAGTCGACCCGCGGTTGTCAATCAGCCCCAGCATTTT. Protein product: CASSRPAVVNQPQHF.

This chain joins TRBV4-1 and TRBJ1-1; TRBD1 aligns across 9 bases. The CDR3 extends over 14 amino acids. Germline CDR1 and CDR2: MGHRA and YSYEKL. The junction had 4 bases not matched to a gene; V was cut back by 4 bases and J by 4 bases. The CDR3 DNA sequence: TGCGCCAGCAGCCTAGGACAGGGGCCCACTGAAGCTTTCTTT. As protein: CASSLGQGPTEAFF.

This clone was observed a single time. The V and J genes are TRBV5-1 and TRBJ2-7; 8 positions match TRBD2. CDR1 and CDR2 from the germline V gene are SGHRS and YFSETQ. The CDR3 contains 16 residues. V dropped 7 bases and J dropped 7; count of bases not matched to a gene: 19. The CDR3 protein is CASRPPGLEAAGEQYF. In nucleotides, the CDR3 is TGCGCCAGCCGACCTCCGGGACTAGAAGCGGCCGGGGAGCAGTACTTC.

This clone was counted only a few times. The chain employs TRBV7-8 and TRBJ2-2, with 9 bases aligning to TRBD1. Germline CDR1 and CDR2: SGHVS and FQNEAQ. Trimming took 4 bases from V and 6 from J; bases not matched to a gene: 3. The CDR3 has 14 residues. CDR3 nucleotide sequence: TGTGCCAGCAGCTGGGGACAGGGTCCCGGGGAGCTGTTTTTT. Protein product: CASSWGQGPGELFF.

The rearrangement uses TRBV24-1 and TRBJ1-3, with 9 bases lining up with TRBD1. The CDR3 is made up of 18 amino acids. Germline V gene lookup returns CDR1 KGHDR and CDR2 SFDVKD. V lost 8 bases and J lost 0; bases outside the gene matches: 13. The CDR3 sequence is CATISAEDRGSSGNTIYF. DNA of the CDR3: TGTGCCACCATTTCGGCAGAGGACAGGGGTAGCTCTGGAAACACCATATATTTT.

This rearrangement joins TRBV7-8 to TRBJ1-4; 11 nucleotides line up with TRBD1. This CDR3 comprises 18 residues. The V gene end was trimmed by 2 bases and the J gene end by 3 bases; junction bases not matched to a gene: 8. Per the germline V gene, CDR1 is SGHVS and CDR2 is FQNEAQ. This chain's CDR3 is CASSLTRTGGAANEKLFF. The CDR3 bases are TGTGCCAGCAGCTTAACTAGGACAGGGGGCGCGGCTAATGAAAAACTGTTTTTT. Drawing the rest from reference TRBV7-8 and TRBJ1-4, the complete variable domain is GAGVSQSPRYKVAKRGQDVALRCDPISGHVSLFWYQQALGQGPEFLTYFQNEAQLDKSGLPSDRFFAERPEGSVSTLKIQRTQQEDSAVYLCASSLTRTGGAANEKLFFGSGTQLSVL.

The gene calls are TRBV19 and TRBJ1-5, with 8 bases matching TRBD1. J lost 6 bases, V lost 6 bases, and 16 bases had no gene match. CDR1 and CDR2 (germline): LNHDA, SQIVND (reference sequence). The CDR3 length is 17 residues. The CDR3 DNA follows: TGTGCCAGTAGCCGCTACGAGACAGGGGTCGACGGTCAGCCCCAGCATTTT. Protein: CASSRYETGVDGQPQHF. Variable domain in full (rest from reference TRBV19 and TRBJ1-5): DGGITQSPKYLFRKEGQNVTLSCEQNLNHDAMYWYRQDPGQGLRLIYYSQIVNDFQKGDIAEGYSVSREKKESFPLTVTSAQKNPTAFYLCASSRYETGVDGQPQHFGDGTRLSIL.

V and J are TRBV30 and TRBJ2-1, with unresolved D. Looked up from germline, CDR1 is GTSNPN and CDR2 is SVGIG (reference sequence). The CDR3 covers 11 residues. Trimming shortened V by 5 bases and J by 4 bases, and 6 bases separated the two germline ends. CDR3 region: CAWFNYNEQFF. In DNA, the CDR3 is TGTGCCTGGTTCAATTACAATGAGCAGTTCTTC. Looking up the rest from reference TRBV30 and TRBJ2-1 gives the full variable domain: SQTIHQWPATLVQPVGSPLSLECTVEGTSNPNLYWYRQAAGRGLQLLFYSVGIGQISSEVPQNLSASRPQDRQFILSSKKLLLSDSGFYLCAWFNYNEQFFGPGTRLTVL.

About this clone itself: Other nucleotide sequences in the sample specify the same CDR3. The rearrangement uses TRBV12-3 or TRBV12-4 and TRBJ1-2; no clear D. The V end was cut by 3 bases, the J end by 8 bases, with 13 bases between. This CDR3 has 13 residues. The CDR3 region is CASSLRRVGGYTF. The CDR3 DNA sequence: TGTGCCAGCAGTTTGAGGCGGGTTGGAGGCTACACCTTC.